Sequencing of this T cell receptor beta chain was carried out in a study of shared clonotypes between healthy human individuals. About the study: Every donor yielded three CD4 naive, three CD4 memory, two CD8 naive and one CD8 memory plate. The study, taken as a whole, reports: Memory subsets generally showed smaller estimated richness than naive subsets did.

On this clone: Its antigen is not identified.

Clones were sequenced by immunoSEQ multiplex PCR, and TCRdb holds only the in-frame ones, with some missing. The table lists about 1 million clones, about 75% of them singletons, with roughly 1.4% in the top ten. V lost 6 bases and J 0 bases, leaving 9 bases between the germline ends. Germline V gene data show CDR1 as GTSNPN and CDR2 as SVGIG (reference sequence). The CDR3 consists of 13 residues. Donors, healthy HIV-negative adults, lacked recent acute infections or vaccinations. The sample comprised memory CD4+ T cells sorted from blood. The sample's subset: CD45RA-negative fraction. The chain is built from TRBV30 and TRBJ1-3, with D hard to call. The sequence was collected from a man aged 18 to 30 in good health. CDR3 sequence (DNA): TGTGCCTGCCAGAGAGCCTCTGGAAACACCATATATTTT. Its translation is CACQRASGNTIYF.